The 28 T cell receptor beta chains below come from one sample, sequenced in a study of Graves' ophthalmopathy and Graves' hyperthyroidism. Amplification of TCR beta CDR3 regions used RNA transcripts. RT-PCR in the first round used HTBI primers; a second-round multiplex PCR followed. From the multiplex PCR reads, TCRdb called clonotypes with MiXCR, one entry per CDR3 protein. The sample has over a million distinct CDR3 sequences, approximately 35% seen once. Sequenced input: peripheral blood or thyroid tissue (not recorded which). The receptors were gathered from an adult man with Graves' hyperthyroidism.

This clonotype appeared once. CDR3 nucleotide sequence: TGTGCCAGCAGTCCGTCCTCGACAGGGGGTTTGCCCCAGCATTTT. Its protein is CASSPSSTGGLPQHF. The chain has TRBV27 and TRBJ1-5; 9 bases are shared with TRBD1. CDR1 MNHEY and CDR2 SMNVEV come from the germline V gene (reference sequence). CDR3 length: 15 amino acids. V shed 5 bases, J shed 9 bases, and the junction held 11 bases outside the gene matches.

On this clonotype: Germline and junction disagree at one end, which may indicate a read error. This chain connects TRBV7-9 to TRBJ2-5; no reliable D call. Germline V gene lookup returns CDR1 SEHNR and CDR2 FQNEAQ (reference sequence). CDR3 length: 15 amino acids. CDR3 nucleotide sequence: TGCGCCAGCAGCTTGGCGAGACCCCGGCAAGAGACCCAGTACTTC. Translation gives CASSLARPRQETQYF.

In the case of this clonotype: This may be a read error, as it is one base from a much larger clone. The chain employs TRBV4-3 and TRBJ2-5, with D possibly TRBD2 on 6 matching bases. The CDR3 length is 16 residues. Per germline, CDR1 LGHNA and CDR2 YSLEER. The CDR3 here is CASSQVVAGSWETEYF. In DNA, the CDR3 is TGCGCCAGCAGCCAAGTAGTGGCGGGATCTTGGGAGACCGAGTACTTC.

This clonotype was observed many times. The rearrangement joins TRBV19 to TRBJ1-2; D ambiguous. Germline V gene data show CDR1 as LNHDA and CDR2 as SQIVND (reference sequence). The CDR3 runs to 13 residues. V dropped 7 bases and J dropped 0 bases, with 9 bases sitting between them. CDR3 DNA: TGTGCCAGTACGAAGGAATCTAACTATGGCTACACCTTC. This translates into CASTKESNYGYTF.

V gene TRBV6-1 combines with J gene TRBJ2-7; D is ambiguous. The CDR3 loop spans 13 amino acids. Trimming stripped 6 bases from V and 2 bases from J, with 11 bases between. Germline values: CDR1 MNHNS, CDR2 SASEGT. The CDR3 is CASRQDGTYEQYF. CDR3 DNA sequence: TGTGCCAGCAGACAAGACGGAACCTACGAGCAGTACTTC.

This clonotype turned up a few times. The genes are TRBV6-5 and TRBJ1-5; D is ambiguous. V lost 6 bases and J lost 4, with 10 bases in between. This CDR3 has 13 amino acids. In germline, CDR1 is MNHEY, CDR2 SVGAGI. The DNA of the CDR3 is TGTGCCAGCAGGACTAGGGAAAATCAGCCCCAGCATTTT. Translated: CASRTRENQPQHF.

This clonotype was found many times. This rearrangement joins TRBV11-2 to TRBJ2-2, with 12 nucleotides matching TRBD2. Trimming took 7 bases from V and 6 from J; bases not matched to a gene: 9. The length of the CDR3 is 16 residues. The V gene's germline CDR1 is SGHAT and CDR2 FQNNGV. The CDR3 sequence is CASTYLAGGPSGELFF. Here the CDR3 DNA reads TGTGCCAGCACCTACCTAGCGGGAGGGCCGTCCGGGGAGCTGTTTTTT.

This clonotype was counted between two and nine times. This chain connects TRBV6-5 to TRBJ2-7; 9 bases are shared with TRBD1. Trimming removed 6 bases from V and 4 bases from J; junction bases left unmatched: 7. Germline V gives CDR1 MNHEY, CDR2 SVGAGI. The CDR3 totals 14 residues. DNA for the CDR3: TGTGCCAGCAGGATGGACAGGGGCACGTACGAGCAGTACTTC. This gives the protein CASRMDRGTYEQYF.

The chain links TRBV10-3 to TRBJ1-2, with TRBD1 matching 7 bases. V shed 1 base and J 4 bases; nucleotides not matched to a gene: 0. Per the germline V gene, CDR1 is ENHRY and CDR2 is SYGVKD. This CDR3 region has 13 residues. The CDR3 bases are TGTGCCATCAGTGAGTGGGACAGCTATGGCTACACCTTC. As protein: CAISEWDSYGYTF.

In this sample, this clonotype turned up a few times. The chain is built from TRBV11-2 and TRBJ2-7; no reliable D call. This CDR3 spans 11 amino acids. Germline-derived CDR1 and CDR2 are SGHAT and FQNNGV. V lost 6 bases to trimming and J lost 7 bases, with 10 bases between them. CDR3 sequence reads: CASSQMGEQYF. The CDR3 nucleotides are TGTGCCAGCAGTCAGATGGGGGAGCAGTACTTC.

In its sample, this clonotype was seen a few times. The genes are TRBV2 and TRBJ2-2, with a weak D call TRBD1 (6 bases). CDR1 and CDR2 from the germline V gene are SNHLY and FYNNEI. The CDR3 loop spans 15 amino acids. Trimming removed 3 bases at V and 2 bases at J, with 10 bases between. In DNA, the CDR3 is TGTGCCAGCAGTGAGCAGGGGTTCAACACCGGGGAGCTGTTTTTT. Its protein product is CASSEQGFNTGELFF.

Many counts were recorded for this clonotype. This chain links TRBV10-3 with TRBJ1-1, with D uncertain. Germline CDR1 ENHRY, CDR2 SYGVKD. The CDR3 length is 16 residues. Trimming cost V 8 bases and J 3 bases, with 22 bases left between them. The CDR3 reads CAIQSGYSGRYTEAFF. The CDR3 DNA reads as TGTGCCATCCAATCCGGCTACAGTGGGCGATACACTGAAGCTTTCTTT.

The chain is built from TRBV20-1 and TRBJ1-1, with a possible D match to TRBD1 (5 bases). CDR1 and CDR2 from the germline V gene are DFQATT and SNEGSKA (reference sequence). Trimming left V 6 bases short and J 10 bases short, with 15 bases between. The CDR3 spans 11 residues. DNA of the CDR3: TGCAGTGCCTCCGCCGGTGGGGGAGCTTTCTTT. It specifies CSASAGGGAFF.

This clonotype was seen many times. The chain has TRBV12-3 or TRBV12-4 and TRBJ1-1; weak D call: TRBD1 (6 bases). CDR3 length: 12 residues. The V and J ends lost 6 bases and 12 bases respectively, with 17 bases between them. CDR3 coding DNA: TGTGCCAGCAGCTTATACAGGGAATGGTCTTTCTTT. Translated: CASSLYREWSFF.

There are a few counts of this clonotype. J is TRBJ2-2 and V is TRBV19; perhaps TRBD2 as D (7 bases). The CDR3 has 13 amino acids. CDR1 and CDR2 from the germline V gene are LNHDA and SQIVND (reference sequence). Trimming pared 3 bases from V and 6 bases from J, leaving 8 bases between. The CDR3 region is CASSMGGPGELFF. The CDR3 DNA sequence: TGTGCCAGTAGTATGGGGGGGCCCGGGGAGCTGTTTTTT.

This clonotype has at least ten counts. The J gene is TRBJ1-2, the V gene TRBV9; weak D call: TRBD1 (5 bases). In germline, CDR1 is SGDLS, CDR2 YYNGEE. Trimming stripped 4 bases from V and 8 bases from J, with 12 bases between. This CDR3 contains 12 residues. This CDR3 reads CASSTRGVGYTF. For the CDR3, the DNA is TGTGCCAGCAGCACACGAGGGGTCGGCTACACCTTC.

This CDR3 reads CSASKVQGRETQYF. The DNA of the CDR3 is TGCAGTGCTAGTAAAGTCCAGGGGCGCGAGACCCAGTACTTC. The chain links TRBV20-1 to TRBJ2-5; maybe TRBD1 (6 bases). The germline V and J ends were trimmed by 3 bases and 5 bases, with 16 bases remaining between them. The CDR3 runs to 14 residues. CDR1 is DFQATT, CDR2 SNEGSKA, per germline (reference sequence).

Ten or more counts support this clonotype. The chain recombines TRBV19 with TRBJ2-7; TRBD2 matches 16 bases. J gave up 0 bases and V 4 bases, and 12 bases lay outside the gene matches. The CDR3 has 20 amino acids. Germline V lookup: CDR1 LNHDA, CDR2 SQIVND (reference sequence). The CDR3 is CASSKDRLGLAGGPSYEQYF. The DNA of the CDR3 is TGTGCCAGTAGTAAGGACCGTCTGGGACTAGCGGGAGGGCCCTCCTACGAGCAGTACTTC.

The chain carries TRBV9 and TRBJ1-4, with D possibly matching TRBD1 (6 bases). This CDR3 has 14 residues. The ends were cut back, 3 bases at V and 7 bases at J, with 13 bases in the middle. CDR1 SGDLS and CDR2 YYNGEE come from the germline V gene. In DNA form, the CDR3 reads TGTGCCAGCAGCGCTTTTCAAGGGGGTGAAAAACTGTTTTTT. It is translated as CASSAFQGGEKLFF.

The gene calls are TRBV29-1 and TRBJ1-1; tentative D call: TRBD1 (5 bases). The CDR3 has 12 residues. Germline V gene lookup returns CDR1 SQVTM and CDR2 ANQGSEA. Trimming pared 1 base from V and 4 bases from J, leaving 7 bases between. CDR3: CSVEVGTTEAFF. The CDR3 nucleotides are TGCAGCGTTGAAGTGGGGACCACTGAAGCTTTCTTT.

CDR3 residues: CASSGRDTIYF. Here the CDR3 DNA reads TGCGCCAGCAGCGGCCGGGACACCATATATTTT. The chain recombines TRBV10-2 with TRBJ1-3; no firm D call. CDR3 size: 11 residues. V shed 6 bases and J shed 8 bases, with 8 bases lying between them. Germline V CDR1 and CDR2: WSHSY, SAAADI.

As to this clonotype: An end of the junction differs from the germline gene, which may be a read error. The rearrangement uses TRBV10-3 and TRBJ2-6; maybe TRBD2 (5 bases). The CDR3 covers 14 residues. The germline V gene has CDR1 ENHRY and CDR2 SYGVKD. The CDR3 reads CASSSGFGANVLTF. The DNA of the CDR3 is TGTGCCAGCAGTTCGGGGTTCGGGGCCAACGTCCTGACTTTC.

The chain is built from TRBV7-9 and TRBJ1-3; weak D call: TRBD1 (5 bases). The V end was cut by 6 bases, the J end by 7 bases, with 19 bases between. This CDR3 spans 15 amino acids. Germline lookup yields CDR1 SEHNR and CDR2 FQNEAQ (reference sequence). CDR3 sequence reads: CASRNTRTYGNTIYF. Written as DNA, the CDR3 is TGTGCCAGCAGGAACACCCGGACATACGGGAACACCATATATTTT.

V and J are TRBV29-1 and TRBJ2-3, with 9 bases matching TRBD1. The CDR3 has 12 residues. V shed 4 bases, J shed 5 bases, and the junction held 1 base outside the gene matches. The V gene's germline CDR1 is SQVTM and CDR2 ANQGSEA. The CDR3 is CSVVTGGDTQYF. CDR3 bases: TGCAGCGTTGTGACAGGGGGAGATACGCAGTATTTT.

A few counts support this clonotype. The V call is TRBV25-1, the J call TRBJ1-1; TRBD1 is a possible D gene (5 bases). CDR1 MGHDK and CDR2 SYGVNS come from the germline V gene. There are 13 residues in the CDR3. Trimming stripped 1 base from V and 10 bases from J, with 13 bases between. This chain's CDR3 is CASSEFPGPAAFF. Here the CDR3 DNA reads TGTGCCAGCAGTGAATTCCCGGGGCCAGCAGCTTTCTTT.

Worth noting for this clonotype: This may stem from a read error, because a much larger clone lies one nucleotide away. The chain has TRBV5-1 and TRBJ1-1; a possible D gene is TRBD1 (5 bases). This CDR3 comprises 15 residues. Looked up from germline, CDR1 is SGHRS and CDR2 is YFSETQ. Trimming removed 2 bases at V and 0 bases at J, with 11 bases between. The DNA for the CDR3 is TGCGCCAGCAGCTTAGGACAACAAATGAACACTGAAGCTTTCTTT. This encodes CASSLGQQMNTEAFF.

This clonotype came up a few times. This chain joins TRBV20-1 and TRBJ2-2; no reliable D call. Germline CDR1 and CDR2: DFQATT and SNEGSKA (reference sequence). This CDR3 is 13 amino acids long. Trimming stripped 3 bases from V and 0 bases from J, with 5 bases between. CDR3: CSARGTNTGELFF. The CDR3 nucleotides read TGCAGTGCTAGGGGAACGAACACCGGGGAGCTGTTTTTT.

The rearrangement links TRBV7-8 to TRBJ1-2, with 10 nucleotides matching TRBD1. This CDR3 contains 16 residues. CDR1 SGHVS and CDR2 FQNEAQ come from the germline V gene. The V gene end was trimmed by 4 bases and the J gene end by 6 bases; junction bases not matched to a gene: 11. CDR3: CASSSQIRDRGNGYTF. CDR3 coding DNA: TGTGCCAGCAGCTCTCAAATCCGGGACAGGGGTAATGGCTACACCTTC.